This TCR beta chain was documented in a study of blood T cell repertoires in COVID-19. Study-wide context: COVID-19 samples collected from the United States, Italy and Spain covered acute and convalescent phases.

This table comes from immunoSEQ multiplex PCR, and its TCRdb copy is limited to in-frame clones, with some not included. The top ten hold roughly 5.3% of the sample, which has 58,000 or so clones, 60% to 85% seen once. Germline V lookup: CDR1 SGHKS, CDR2 YYEKEE (reference sequence). There are 15 residues in the CDR3. Trimming took 2 bases from V and 6 from J; bases not matched to a gene: 7. The sequenced sample was peripheral blood. This receptor was taken from a human donor in a cohort sampled during active COVID-19. The gene calls are TRBV5-5 and TRBJ2-7, with 11 bases lining up with TRBD1. The CDR3 DNA reads TGTGCCAGCAGCTTCTCCGGGACAGGGGGAGGCGAGCAGTACTTC. As protein: CASSFSGTGGGEQYF. Using reference TRBV5-5 and TRBJ2-7 for the parts outside the CDR3, the full variable domain is DAGVTQSPTHLIKTRGQQVTLRCSPISGHKSVSWYQQVLGQGPQFIFQYYEKEERGRGNFPDRFSARQFPNYSSELNVNALLLGDSALYLCASSFSGTGGGEQYFGPGTRLTVT.